This record covers a single TCR beta chain. The antigen is unknown. This sample is part of a study of type 1 regulatory T cells. As for the study in general: T-allo10 is an in vitro-generated, Tr1-enriched CD4 T cell product specific for alloantigen.

The length of the CDR3 is 14 residues. V gave up 6 bases and J gave up 5 bases; unmatched junction bases: 7. The germline CDR1 and CDR2 sequences are MNHNY and SVGAGI (reference sequence). Notes on the study in general: Type 1 regulatory T cells had a more restricted TCR repertoire than non-type 1 regulatory T cells.

TCRdb redid the calling of the reads with MiXCR, one entry per CDR3 protein. The table includes fewer than 75,000 distinct CDR3 sequences, about 50% detected once. The genes are TRBV6-6 and TRBJ1-1; TRBD1 matches 9 bases. The sequenced sample consisted of cultured non-Tr1 T cells, either the whole culture or a sorted T cell fraction (not recorded which). The clonotype was recovered from a human donor in good health. CDR3 amino acids: CASSLGQGKTEAFF. In nucleotides, the CDR3 is TGTGCCAGCAGCCTGGGACAGGGAAAAACTGAAGCTTTCTTT.